These T cell receptor beta chains were read from a single sample in a study of CD8 T cells in Susac syndrome. TCRdb fed the immunoSEQ multiplex PCR reads into MiXCR, producing one record per CDR3 protein. The sample carries about 300,000 distinct CDR3 sequences, almost 85% recorded once. Sequencing input: CD8+ T cells from PBMCs. These receptors were obtained from a human donor with multiple sclerosis. The CDR3 runs from the conserved cysteine through the conserved F or W. A D gene is named only where the DNA matches it firmly. Expanded clones get a size class; other rows say once, few or many, or leave the size out.

v_gene	abundance	d_gene	j_gene	len	CDR3nt	CDR3aa
TRBV11-2	NA	NA	TRBJ2-7	15	TGTGCCAGCAGCTTCTTTCGGGGTAGAACCTACGAGCAGTACTTC	CASSFFRGRTYEQYF
TRBV5-1	NA	TRBD1	TRBJ1-2	14	TGCGCCAGCGGGACAGAAACAGCTAACTATGGCTACACCTTC	CASGTETANYGYTF
TRBV19	NA	TRBD1	TRBJ2-7	14	TGTGCCAGTAGTACCGACAGGGCTCCCTACGAGCAGTACTTC	CASSTDRAPYEQYF
TRBV29-1	NA	TRBD1	TRBJ2-7	12	TGCAGCGTCGGAACTACAGGGGCCGAGCAGTACTTC	CSVGTTGAEQYF
TRBV5-1	NA	TRBD2	TRBJ2-7	18	TGCGCCAGCAGCTTGAGGCTAGCGGGAGGGCTGGCGTTGTACGAGCAGTACTTC	CASSLRLAGGLALYEQYF
TRBV24-1	NA	NA	TRBJ1-5	13	TGTGCCACCAGGAGAGATAGCAATCAGCCCCAGCATTTT	CATRRDSNQPQHF
TRBV6-2/TRBV6-3	NA	TRBD2	TRBJ2-5	14	TGTGCCAGCAGTTACCCTGGACTAGCGGGAGCCCAGTACTTC	CASSYPGLAGAQYF
TRBV4-3	NA	NA	TRBJ2-7	14	TGCGCCAGCAGCCAAGACACCGCGAGCCACGAGCAGTACTTC	CASSQDTASHEQYF
TRBV4-2	once	TRBD2	TRBJ2-1	17	TGTGCCAGCAGCCAAGCGACTAGCGGCTACTCCTACAATGAGCAGTTCTTC	CASSQATSGYSYNEQFF
TRBV13	NA	NA	TRBJ2-1	16	TGTGCCAGCACTCCCCAAGGGGGGACCTATTCCAATGAGCAGTTCTTC	CASTPQGGTYSNEQFF
TRBV9	NA	NA	TRBJ2-2	14	TGTGCCAGCAGCGTAGGTGACAACACCGGGGAGCTGTTTTTT	CASSVGDNTGELFF
TRBV27	NA	TRBD1	TRBJ1-4	15	TGTGCCAGCAGCGCACGACAGGGATCGCTTGAAAAACTGTTTTTT	CASSARQGSLEKLFF
TRBV7-6	once	TRBD1	TRBJ1-5	16	TGTGCCAGCAGCTTATCCATGGGACAGGGGAATCAGCCCCAGCATTTT	CASSLSMGQGNQPQHF
TRBV7-9	NA	TRBD1	TRBJ2-1	16	TGTGCCAGCAGCTTATCTTGGACAGGGTTTTACAATGAGCAGTTCTTC	CASSLSWTGFYNEQFF
TRBV6-6	once	NA	TRBJ1-3	16	TGTGCCAGTGAACCTTCACGAGCTTACTCTGGAAACACCATATATTTT	CASEPSRAYSGNTIYF
TRBV6-5	NA	TRBD1	TRBJ1-4	15	TGTGCCAGCAGTTACTTCCAGGGGGCAAGGGAAAAACTGTTTTTT	CASSYFQGAREKLFF
TRBV7-9	NA	NA	TRBJ2-1	15	TGTGCCAGCAGCTTAGGGACTACCATAAACAATGAGCAGTTCTTC	CASSLGTTINNEQFF
TRBV7-2	NA	TRBD2	TRBJ2-7	14	TGTGCCAGCAGACTTAGCGGGAGCGGGTACGAGCAGTACTTC	CASRLSGSGYEQYF
TRBV20-1	once	NA	TRBJ2-1	9	TGCAGTGCTAGTTACGGGCAGTTCTTC	CSASYGQFF
TRBV4-1	NA	NA	TRBJ1-1	14	TGCGCCAGCAGCCATCCAGGGAGGAACACTGAAGCTTTCTTT	CASSHPGRNTEAFF
TRBV5-6	NA	NA	TRBJ2-7	15	TGTGCCAGCAGCTTGGGGGGCAGCTTCAGCTACGAGCAGTACTTC	CASSLGGSFSYEQYF
TRBV20-1	NA	NA	TRBJ2-3	16	TGCAGTGCTATCCTCACAGGGTATCGGACAATCGATACGCAGTATTTT	CSAILTGYRTIDTQYF
TRBV7-2	NA	NA	TRBJ2-1	12	TGTGCCAGCAGCTTAGGGGTTGCTGAGCAGTTCTTC	CASSLGVAEQFF
TRBV19	NA	NA	TRBJ1-5	14	TGTGCCAGTAGTATAGCGCGGCTAGATCAGCCCCAGCATTTT	CASSIARLDQPQHF
TRBV24-1	few	NA	TRBJ2-2	14	TGTGCCACCAGTGACACTGGGTTTACCGGGGAGCTGTTTTTT	CATSDTGFTGELFF
TRBV4-3	NA	TRBD1	TRBJ1-2	14	TGCGCCAGCAGCCAAGATAGAGGGGGCGATGGCTACACCTTC	CASSQDRGGDGYTF
TRBV5-6	NA	NA	TRBJ2-7	14	TGTGCCAGCAGCTTTTCCACACCGACTGGGGAGCAGTACTTC	CASSFSTPTGEQYF
TRBV11-1	once	NA	TRBJ2-7	20	TGTGCCAGCAGCCACATTCGTCAGCGGATCAAACTTTTCCTCTCCTACGAGCAGTACTTC	CASSHIRQRIKLFLSYEQYF
TRBV9	NA	NA	TRBJ1-1	16	TGTGCCAGCAGCGTAGCTACGGGGCCCTTAGACTTTGAAGCTTTCTTT	CASSVATGPLDFEAFF
TRBV3-1	NA	NA	TRBJ1-5	17	TGTGCCAGCAGCCAAGTGGGACGCTTCGGGTGGCATCAGCCCCAGCATTTT	CASSQVGRFGWHQPQHF
TRBV2	NA	NA	TRBJ2-1	16	TGTGTCAGCAGTGAAGCATTCAGGGCCCGGTGGAGTGAGCAGTTCTTC	CVSSEAFRARWSEQFF
TRBV25-1	NA	NA	TRBJ1-1	15	TGTGCCAGCAGGGGGGACCTATTTGTGAACACTGAAGCTTTCTTT	CASRGDLFVNTEAFF
TRBV7-2	NA	NA	TRBJ2-1	15	TGTGCCAGCAGCTTGTTAGCGGTTCCCTACAATGAGCAGTTCTTC	CASSLLAVPYNEQFF
TRBV19	few	NA	TRBJ2-7	14	TGTGCCAGTAGTCATTACCCAGGAGACTACGAGCAGTACTTC	CASSHYPGDYEQYF
TRBV9	NA	NA	TRBJ2-2	17	TGTGCCAGCAGGGACACCCCAGTGGCTGCGAACACCGGGGAGCTGTTTTTT	CASRDTPVAANTGELFF
TRBV24-1	NA	NA	TRBJ1-5	17	TGTGCCACCAGTGAGGAAAAAAGGGACGCTAGCAATCAGCCCCAGCATTTT	CATSEEKRDASNQPQHF
TRBV27	once	NA	TRBJ1-1	14	TGTGCCAGCAGTCCCGGAAACTGGAACACTGAAGCTTTCTTT	CASSPGNWNTEAFF
TRBV28	NA	TRBD2	TRBJ2-1	16	TGTGCCAGCAGCTCCCCAACTAGCGGGAGGGCGGGTGAGCAGTTCTTC	CASSSPTSGRAGEQFF
TRBV3-1	NA	NA	TRBJ2-3	15	TGTGCCAGCAGCACACGTGGTGGTTTAGTGGATACGCAGTATTTT	CASSTRGGLVDTQYF
TRBV7-2	NA	TRBD2	TRBJ2-3	17	TGTGCCAGCAGCTTAGATCCAGCGGGAAGCTACACAGATACGCAGTATTTT	CASSLDPAGSYTDTQYF
TRBV5-8	NA	NA	TRBJ2-1	16	TGTGCCAGCAGCTTGGAGGCGGGGATCCCTTACAATGAGCAGTTCTTC	CASSLEAGIPYNEQFF
TRBV6-5	NA	NA	TRBJ2-1	18	TGTGCCAGCAGTTTCAACATAAGTACAGGTGTCTCCTACAATGAGCAGTTCTTC	CASSFNISTGVSYNEQFF
TRBV19	NA	NA	TRBJ2-2	15	TGTGCCAGTAGTGAAACAGGGATCCGCACCGGGGAGCTGTTTTTT	CASSETGIRTGELFF
TRBV4-3	few	NA	TRBJ2-7	13	TGCGCCAGCAGCCAAGTTCCCTCCTACGAGCAGTACTTC	CASSQVPSYEQYF
TRBV7-9	NA	NA	TRBJ2-1	13	TGTGCCAGCAGCTTTGACGGGTACAATGAGCAGTTCTTC	CASSFDGYNEQFF
TRBV9	NA	TRBD2	TRBJ2-7	14	TGTGCCAGCAGCCCCCCAGCGGGAGTCAATGAGCAGTACTTC	CASSPPAGVNEQYF
TRBV27	few	NA	TRBJ1-2	13	TGTGCCAGCAGTTTCGGTCAGAACTATGGCTACACCTTC	CASSFGQNYGYTF
TRBV13	NA	TRBD1	TRBJ1-1	11	TGTGCCAGCAGCTCGGGACAGCTAGCTTTCTTT	CASSSGQLAFF
TRBV20-1	few	NA	TRBJ2-5	13	TGCAGTGCTAGTCATCCTCCAGGGGAGACCCAGTACTTC	CSASHPPGETQYF
TRBV25-1	NA	TRBD1	TRBJ1-5	15	TGTGCCAGCAGTACAGGGGAAAGGGGCAATCAGCCCCAGCATTTT	CASSTGERGNQPQHF
TRBV4-3	NA	NA	TRBJ2-7	16	TGCGCCAGCAGCCAAGGAGTGACTCAGACTACCTACGAGCAGTACTTC	CASSQGVTQTTYEQYF
TRBV7-9	NA	NA	TRBJ1-1	13	TGTGCCAGCAGCCCCTTCGGGGGGACTGAAGCTTTCTTT	CASSPFGGTEAFF
TRBV2	NA	NA	TRBJ2-7	15	TGTGCCAGCACCACAGACTGGGAAGTCTTCGGCGAGCAGTACTTC	CASTTDWEVFGEQYF
TRBV20-1	NA	NA	TRBJ2-5	15	TGCAGTGCTAGTGTTCTAGGGGAGAGCCAAGAGACCCAGTACTTC	CSASVLGESQETQYF
TRBV20-1	NA	NA	TRBJ2-7	15	TGCAGTGCTAGAGATCAGGCTAGCGCCTCCTACGAGCAGTACTTC	CSARDQASASYEQYF
TRBV7-9	NA	TRBD2	TRBJ2-1	15	TGTGCCAGCAGCTTAGTGGCTAGCGGGAGCCATGAGCAGTTCTTC	CASSLVASGSHEQFF
TRBV5-1	NA	NA	TRBJ2-1	14	TGCGCCAGCAACAGAGGAGGGGATTACAATGAGCAGTTCTTC	CASNRGGDYNEQFF